This T cell receptor beta chain was obtained from a study of cytomegalovirus exposure and HLA in healthy donors. This clone was recorded a few times. Vbeta (60) and Jbeta (13) primers were used in the PCR. The assay was immunoSEQ multiplex PCR, and TCRdb's table has in-frame clones only and misses some. The sample lists fewer than 200,000 clones, around 68% occurring once. The specimen sequenced was PBMCs. This TCR was sampled from a girl aged 10-17 years in good health and CMV-seronegative.

For the CDR3, the DNA is TGTGCCAGCAGTGGGATTAATAATATCGGGTTCATGAACACTGAAGCTTTCTTT. This gives the protein CASSGINNIGFMNTEAFF. This chain joins TRBV25-1 and TRBJ1-1; no firm D call. Germline CDR1 reads MGHDK; CDR2 reads SYGVNS. V shed 4 bases and J shed 0 bases, with 21 bases lying between them. The CDR3 sequence is 18 residues long.